This T cell receptor (beta chain) was observed in a study of T-cell reconstitution after alpha-beta-depleted transplantation in children listed by TCRdb under 2016. Context from the whole study: T-cell immune reconstitution after TCRalphabeta/CD19-depleted allogeneic hematopoietic cell transplantation in children was quantitatively tracked in the study by means of TCR repertoire profiling. Broader findings and caveats from the paper: About two months after transplant, the apparently early recovery of alphabetaT-cell counts reportedly depended on just several hundred clones that had expanded rapidly and came from non-depleted graft cells. The frequencies of hyperexpanded clones fell over the following months, and after one year, T-cell counts and TCRbeta diversity were mostly attributed to newly produced T cells. In some patients, the high TCRbeta diversity seen at day 60 was put down to recipient T cells and intrathymic progenitors that had survived conditioning.

The intended sense of this specimen's treatment or condition label: allogeneic hematopoietic cell transplantation with graft depleted of TCRalphabeta T cells and CD19 B cells. The transplant recipients were children given TCRalphabeta/CD19-depleted allogeneic hematopoietic cell grafts. This clonotype was found many times. Its cognate antigen has yet to be identified. Within one base of it there is no much larger clone, and no base qualities were kept. Receptor amplification or capture employed PCR. The sequencing machine was an Illumina HiSeq 2500. Molecular barcoding was employed in the preparation of TCR libraries, with unique molecular identifiers being used to normalize TCRbeta repertoire quantification. TCRdb handled the public reads itself, with Q25 trimming in fastp and clone calling in MiXCR, and kept productive beta chains. Entries are consolidated by CDR3 protein sequence, retaining the most common genes and DNA. The table for this sample lists hundreds of thousands of distinct CDR3 sequences; 9.5% to 13% of them were counted only once. The ten top clones hold under 30% of the sample.

There are 15 amino acids in the CDR3, from cysteine to phenylalanine inclusive. The entry retains the CDR3 DNA only, 45 bases that are in frame from base 1. Trimming costs V 0 bases and J 5 bases, and their ends lie 13 bases apart. The germline V gene gives CDR1 as SGHAT and CDR2 as FQNNGV. The clonotype originates from a child under two years old with acute myeloid leukemia, due to receive a stem cell transplant. Here the chain combines TRBV11-2 and TRBJ2-5, with no D gene named confidently. The sequencing here drew on PBMCs, taken before TCRalphabeta/CD19-depleted stem cell transplant. The CDR3: CASSLEVVGRETQYF. In nucleotides, the sequence is TGTGCCAGCAGCTTAGAGGTGGTGGGCCGGGAGACCCAGTACTTC.